A single T cell receptor (beta chain) is shown here with its context. These data are taken from a study of blood T cell repertoires in COVID-19. Study details: Both acute and convalescent COVID-19 samples were obtained from the United States, Italy and Spain. Sample material is recorded as cDNA or gDNA derived from T cells, B-cell-depleted T cells, or PBMCs.

Per the original methods: Reference gene primer amplification gave nucleated cell count estimates. The protocol was immunoSEQ multiplex PCR, while the TCRdb copy is restricted to in-frame clones and leaves out a portion. That table is the source of V, J and clone size, and D and trimming were worked out from the DNA. The sample lists approximately 140,000 clones; around four fifths were seen once. The sequenced material came from peripheral blood. This TCR came from a woman between 40 and 50 years old with active or convalescent COVID-19.

The CDR3 region has the DNA TGTGCCAGCAGAAGGACTAGCGGGAGGGCAGATACGCAGTATTTT. It codes for CASRRTSGRADTQYF. This chain connects TRBV28 to TRBJ2-3, with 15 bases aligning to TRBD2. The ends lost 6 bases at V and 4 bases at J; junction bases unmatched: 2. There are 15 residues in the CDR3. Germline-derived CDR1 and CDR2 are MDHEN and SYDVKM.